The rows below give T cell receptor beta chains drawn from one sample of a study of blood T cell repertoires in COVID-19. Assay used: immunoSEQ multiplex PCR; TCRdb lists only in-frame clones, some missing. The table lists 150,000 to 200,000 clones, roughly nine tenths of them singletons. Material: peripheral blood. The receptors stem from a woman aged 80 or over in a cohort sampled during active or convalescent COVID-19. Each CDR3 is given with its conserved first and last residue. Fields, in order: clone size, V gene, J gene, D gene, CDR3 protein, CDR3 DNA. A D gene is named only where the DNA matches it firmly. The size field is filled for only some rows; it gives once, few, many or a size class.

size: .
V: TRBV6-6
J: TRBJ2-5
D: TRBD2
CDR3: CASSYFQRENQETQYF
DNA: TGTGCCAGCAGTTATTTTCAGCGGGAAAACCAAGAGACCCAGTACTTC

size: once
V: TRBV28
J: TRBJ1-2
D: .
CDR3: CASSLRGGQGGYTF
DNA: TGTGCCAGCAGTTTAAGAGGGGGACAAGGTGGCTACACCTTC

size: .
V: TRBV28
J: TRBJ1-6
D: .
CDR3: CASSFWQQQNSPLHF
DNA: TGTGCCAGCAGTTTTTGGCAGCAACAGAATTCACCCCTCCACTTT

size: .
V: TRBV5-1
J: TRBJ2-6
D: .
CDR3: CASSKIGGPSSGANVLTF
DNA: TGCGCCAGCAGTAAGATCGGGGGGCCGAGCTCTGGGGCCAACGTCCTGACTTTC

size: .
V: TRBV11-2
J: TRBJ2-3
D: TRBD1
CDR3: CASSIRQGWMVSDTQYF
DNA: TGTGCCAGCAGCATACGACAGGGATGGATGGTTTCGGATACGCAGTATTTT

size: .
V: TRBV30
J: TRBJ1-6
D: .
CDR3: CAWGRQGNSPLHF
DNA: TGTGCCTGGGGCCGGCAGGGAAATTCACCCCTCCACTTT

size: .
V: TRBV5-1
J: TRBJ1-5
D: TRBD1
CDR3: CASSLEPTGGPNQPQHF
DNA: TGCGCCAGCAGCTTGGAACCGACAGGGGGCCCAAATCAGCCCCAGCATTTT

size: .
V: TRBV6-5
J: TRBJ1-6
D: TRBD1
CDR3: CASSYPGTGSNSPLHF
DNA: TGTGCCAGCAGTTACCCCGGGACAGGGTCAAATTCACCCCTCCACTTT

size: .
V: TRBV7-8
J: TRBJ1-5
D: TRBD1
CDR3: CASSLATGTEVGPQHF
DNA: TGTGCCAGCAGCTTAGCTACCGGGACAGAGGTAGGGCCCCAGCATTTT

size: .
V: TRBV7-8
J: TRBJ2-5
D: .
CDR3: CASRQWALRTFQETQYF
DNA: TGTGCCAGCAGGCAGTGGGCACTCCGAACGTTCCAAGAGACCCAGTACTTC

size: .
V: TRBV6-5
J: TRBJ1-1
D: .
CDR3: CASNLDTEAFF
DNA: TGTGCCAGCAATCTAGACACTGAAGCTTTCTTT

size: .
V: TRBV18
J: TRBJ1-5
D: TRBD1
CDR3: CASSLQGSDQPQHF
DNA: TGTGCCAGCTCACTACAGGGGAGCGATCAGCCCCAGCATTTT

size: .
V: TRBV11-2
J: TRBJ2-4
D: TRBD2
CDR3: CASSRGEGDSKNIQYF
DNA: TGTGCCAGCAGCCGGGGGGAGGGTGACAGCAAAAACATTCAGTACTTC

size: .
V: TRBV2
J: TRBJ2-1
D: .
CDR3: CASRPGYGESNEQFF
DNA: TGTGCCAGCAGACCCGGTTATGGAGAGTCAAATGAGCAGTTCTTC

size: .
V: TRBV30
J: TRBJ1-1
D: TRBD1
CDR3: CAWSVGSGGMNTEAFF
DNA: TGTGCCTGGAGTGTAGGGTCAGGGGGGATGAACACTGAAGCTTTCTTT

size: .
V: TRBV21-1
J: TRBJ1-3
D: .
CDR3: CASSKERPGGNSGNTIYF
DNA: TGTGCCAGCAGCAAAGAGAGGCCAGGGGGGAACTCTGGAAACACCATATATTTT

size: few
V: TRBV6-5
J: TRBJ2-1
D: TRBD2
CDR3: CASSYSGIGSYNEQFF
DNA: TGTGCCAGCAGTTATAGCGGGATCGGCTCCTACAATGAGCAGTTCTTC

size: .
V: TRBV3-1/TRBV3-2
J: TRBJ2-1
D: .
CDR3: CASSLRGGNEQFF
DNA: TGTGCCAGCAGCCTCCGCGGAGGGAATGAGCAGTTCTTC

size: .
V: TRBV6-1
J: TRBJ1-3
D: TRBD1
CDR3: CASSDFIQGFSGNTIYF
DNA: TGTGCCAGCAGTGATTTTATACAGGGGTTCTCTGGAAACACCATATATTTT

size: .
V: TRBV3-1/TRBV3-2
J: TRBJ1-2
D: .
CDR3: CASSQEWGGADYGYTF
DNA: TGTGCCAGCAGCCAAGAGTGGGGGGGCGCGGACTATGGCTACACCTTC

size: .
V: TRBV3-1/TRBV3-2
J: TRBJ2-1
D: .
CDR3: CASSPSPRMGEQFF
DNA: TGTGCCAGCAGCCCGAGCCCCAGGATGGGTGAGCAGTTCTTC

size: .
V: TRBV6-4
J: TRBJ1-1
D: TRBD1
CDR3: CASSDSTVTGERANTEAFF
DNA: TGTGCCAGCAGTGACTCGACGGTTACAGGGGAAAGAGCGAACACTGAAGCTTTCTTT

size: .
V: TRBV21-1
J: TRBJ2-1
D: .
CDR3: CASSKGSGQGSSYNEQFF
DNA: TGTGCCAGCAGCAAAGGGTCGGGACAGGGAAGCTCCTACAATGAGCAGTTCTTC

size: .
V: TRBV7-2
J: TRBJ1-1
D: .
CDR3: CAEHAWGENTEAFF
DNA: TGTGCAGAGCACGCGTGGGGGGAGAACACTGAAGCTTTCTTT

size: .
V: TRBV3-1/TRBV3-2
J: TRBJ2-1
D: .
CDR3: CASSQNGNEQFF
DNA: TGTGCCAGCAGCCAAAACGGCAATGAGCAGTTCTTC

size: .
V: TRBV5-1
J: TRBJ2-3
D: TRBD1
CDR3: CASSPGGTVTDTQYF
DNA: TGCGCCAGCAGCCCTGGTGGGACAGTCACAGATACGCAGTATTTT

size: few
V: TRBV6-1
J: TRBJ2-1
D: TRBD1
CDR3: CASSEDRGVYNEQFF
DNA: TGTGCCAGCAGTGAAGACAGGGGGGTATACAATGAGCAGTTCTTC

size: .
V: TRBV30
J: TRBJ1-1
D: TRBD1
CDR3: CAWQGAGNTEAFF
DNA: TGTGCCTGGCAGGGGGCCGGGAACACTGAAGCTTTCTTT

size: .
V: TRBV24-1
J: TRBJ2-3
D: .
CDR3: CATSDSGTGRSADTQYF
DNA: TGTGCCACCAGTGATTCCGGGACTGGGAGGAGCGCAGATACGCAGTATTTT

size: .
V: TRBV2
J: TRBJ2-2
D: .
CDR3: CASRPGTTGELFF
DNA: TGTGCCAGCAGGCCGGGGACTACCGGGGAGCTGTTTTTT

size: .
V: TRBV5-1
J: TRBJ2-2
D: .
CDR3: CASSLGVQGTGELFF
DNA: TGCGCCAGCAGCTTGGGGGTCCAGGGTACCGGGGAGCTGTTTTTT

size: .
V: TRBV15
J: TRBJ2-2
D: .
CDR3: CATSRTSRAWELFF
DNA: TGTGCCACCAGCCGTACTTCGCGGGCTTGGGAGCTGTTTTTT

size: once
V: TRBV6-5
J: TRBJ1-2
D: .
CDR3: CASSYWSQGIYGYTF
DNA: TGTGCCAGCAGTTACTGGTCACAGGGTATTTATGGCTACACCTTC

size: .
V: TRBV14
J: TRBJ2-7
D: .
CDR3: CASSQVTGYEQYF
DNA: TGTGCCAGCAGCCAAGTGACTGGCTACGAGCAGTACTTC

size: .
V: TRBV14
J: TRBJ1-2
D: .
CDR3: CASSPLALYGYTF
DNA: TGTGCCAGCAGCCCACTAGCTCTCTATGGCTACACCTTC